This T cell receptor beta chain was retrieved from a study of shared clonotypes between healthy human individuals. Whole-study context: The plates for each donor numbered three CD4 naive, three CD4 memory, two CD8 naive and one CD8 memory. Study-wide findings and caveats: Sequencing depth was expected to influence donor clonotype sharing. Memory subsets had estimated richness that was generally smaller than that of naive subsets.

Remarks on this clone: The antigen remains undetermined.

A CD45RA-negative memory subset and a CD45RA+ naive subset were separated from the CD4+ cells. Generated by immunoSEQ multiplex PCR, the TCRdb table keeps only in-frame clones and is missing some. Seen here are about 1.1 million clones, 60% to 85% observed once, and the top ten hold roughly 0.82%. The CDR3 sequence is 10 residues long. The germline V gene has CDR1 SNHLY and CDR2 FYNNEI. The V and J ends lost 5 bases and 2 bases respectively, with 0 bases between them. This TCR was sampled from a man aged 18 to 29 in good health. Some clones in this sample may be carry-over from other donors' samples. V is TRBV2 and J is TRBJ1-2; D gene uncertain. The material sequenced was memory CD4+ T cells from PBMCs. The subset is: CD45RA-negative fraction. The CDR3 region has the DNA TGTGCCAGCAGTAACTATGGCTACACCTTC. This sequence encodes CASSNYGYTF. The variable domain in full, completed from reference TRBV2 and TRBJ1-2, reads EPEVTQTPSHQVTQMGQEVILRCVPISNHLYFYWYRQILGQKVEFLVSFYNNEISEKSEIFDDQFSVERPDGSNFTLKIRSTKLEDSAMYFCASSNYGYTFGSGTRLTVV.